This record concerns one T cell receptor (beta chain) sequence. This record belongs to a study of blood T cell repertoires in COVID-19. Here immunoSEQ multiplex PCR was the method, and the copy in TCRdb shows in-frame clones only, minus some. Found here are just over 200,000 clones, just over 85% of them singletons; the top ten hold around 6.5%. Per germline, CDR1 KGHDR and CDR2 SFDVKD. J was trimmed by 4 bases and V by 4 bases; bases with no gene match: 3. CDR3 length equals 15 residues. The chain joins TRBV24-1 to TRBJ2-5, with 12 bases lining up with TRBD2. What was sequenced was peripheral blood. The receptor comes from a man at least 80 years old with acute or convalescent COVID-19. In DNA form, the CDR3 reads TGTGCCACCAGTGAGATGGGACTAGCGGGAGAGACCCAGTACTTC. Protein sequence: CATSEMGLAGETQYF.